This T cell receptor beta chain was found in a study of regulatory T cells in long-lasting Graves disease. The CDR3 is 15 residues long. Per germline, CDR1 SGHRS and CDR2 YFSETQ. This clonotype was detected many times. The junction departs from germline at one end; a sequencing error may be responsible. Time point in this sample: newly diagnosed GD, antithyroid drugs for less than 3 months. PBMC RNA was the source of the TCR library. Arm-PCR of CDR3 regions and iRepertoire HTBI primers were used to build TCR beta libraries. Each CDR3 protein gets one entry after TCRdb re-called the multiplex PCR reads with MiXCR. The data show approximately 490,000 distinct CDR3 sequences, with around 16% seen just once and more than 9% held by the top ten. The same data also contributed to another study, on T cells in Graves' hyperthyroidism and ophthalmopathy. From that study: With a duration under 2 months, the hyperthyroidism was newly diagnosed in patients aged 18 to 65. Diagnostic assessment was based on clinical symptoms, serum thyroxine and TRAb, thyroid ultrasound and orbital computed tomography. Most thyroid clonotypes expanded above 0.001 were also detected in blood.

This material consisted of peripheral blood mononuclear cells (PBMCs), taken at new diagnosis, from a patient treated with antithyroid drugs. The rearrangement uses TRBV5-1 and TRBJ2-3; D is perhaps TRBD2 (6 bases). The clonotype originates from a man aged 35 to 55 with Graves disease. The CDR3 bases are TGTGCCAGCAGCTTGGAGGGAACAAGCACAGATACGCAGTATTTT. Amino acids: CASSLEGTSTDTQYF.